This TCR beta chain stems from a study of blood T cell repertoires in COVID-19. V shed 5 bases, J shed 5 bases, and the junction held 8 bases outside the gene matches. This CDR3 is 15 amino acids long. The germline CDR1 and CDR2 sequences are SGHTA and FQGTGA. Data came from immunoSEQ multiplex PCR; TCRdb stores just in-frame clones and leaves some out. In the table there are about 310,000 clones, about 91% of which are singletons. The sequenced sample was PBMCs or T cells enriched from blood (not recorded which). The gene calls are TRBV7-3 and TRBJ2-2; 7 nucleotides agree with TRBD2. The source is a young woman who had recovered from COVID-19. CDR3 in amino acids: CASSPTSDQTGELFF. CDR3 bases: TGTGCCAGCAGCCCTACTAGCGACCAAACCGGGGAGCTGTTTTTT.